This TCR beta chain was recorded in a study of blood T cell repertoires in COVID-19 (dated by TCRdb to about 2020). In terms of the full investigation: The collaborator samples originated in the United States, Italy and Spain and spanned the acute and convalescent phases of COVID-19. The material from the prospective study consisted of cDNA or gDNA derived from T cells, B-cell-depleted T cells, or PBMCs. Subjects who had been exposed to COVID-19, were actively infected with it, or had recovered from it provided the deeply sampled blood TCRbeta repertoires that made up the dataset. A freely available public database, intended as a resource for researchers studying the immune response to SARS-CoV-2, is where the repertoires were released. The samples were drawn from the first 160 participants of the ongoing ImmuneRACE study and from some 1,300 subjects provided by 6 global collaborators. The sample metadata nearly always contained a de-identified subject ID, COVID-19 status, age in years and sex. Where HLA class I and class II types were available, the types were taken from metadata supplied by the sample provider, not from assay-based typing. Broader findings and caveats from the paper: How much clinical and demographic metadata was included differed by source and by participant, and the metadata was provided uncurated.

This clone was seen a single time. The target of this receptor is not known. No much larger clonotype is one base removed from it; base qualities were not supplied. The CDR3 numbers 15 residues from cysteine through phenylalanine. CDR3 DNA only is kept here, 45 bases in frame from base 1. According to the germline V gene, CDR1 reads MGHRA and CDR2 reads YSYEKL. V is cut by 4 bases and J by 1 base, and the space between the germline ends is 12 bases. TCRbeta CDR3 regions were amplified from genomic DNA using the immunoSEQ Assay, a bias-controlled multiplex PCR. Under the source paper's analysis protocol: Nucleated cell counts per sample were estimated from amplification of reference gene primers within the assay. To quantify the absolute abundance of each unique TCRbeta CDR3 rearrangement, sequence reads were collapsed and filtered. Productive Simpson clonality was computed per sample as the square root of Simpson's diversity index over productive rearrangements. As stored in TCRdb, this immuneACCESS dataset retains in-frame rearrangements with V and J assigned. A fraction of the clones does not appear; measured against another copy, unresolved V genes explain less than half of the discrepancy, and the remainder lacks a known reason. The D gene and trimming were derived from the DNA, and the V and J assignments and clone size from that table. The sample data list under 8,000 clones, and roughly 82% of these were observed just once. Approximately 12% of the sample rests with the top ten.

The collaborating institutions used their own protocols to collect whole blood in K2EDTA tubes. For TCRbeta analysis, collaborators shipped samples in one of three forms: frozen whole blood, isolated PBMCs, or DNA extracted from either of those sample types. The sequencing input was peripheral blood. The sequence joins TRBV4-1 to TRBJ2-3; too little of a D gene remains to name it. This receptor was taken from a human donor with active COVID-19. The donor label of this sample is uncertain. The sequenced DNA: TGCGCCAGCAGCCTCACCCCCAGCGGCACAGATACGCAGTATTTT. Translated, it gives CASSLTPSGTDTQYF.